This T cell receptor (beta chain) derives from a study of identical twins. Study-wide results and caveats: Twins' surplus sharing was weaker for beta out-of-frame sequences. Abundant cord blood beta clonotypes carried fewer insertions; memory repertoires showed none. Zero-insertion analyses might be partly confounded by invariant T cells like MAIT and iNKT.

As concerns this clonotype: Its specificity is not known.

The CDR3 is 12 residues long. Looked up from germline, CDR1 is MNHEY and CDR2 is SVGEGT. V was clipped by 5 bases and J by 4 bases, with 7 bases between them. TCRdb recomputed calls from the 5' RACE reads with MiXCR, one row per CDR3 protein. The profile shows approximately 590,000 distinct CDR3 sequences, 9.5% to 10% of them singletons. The sample also formed part of further work on yellow fever vaccine responses in identical twins. From that report: In identical twins, vaccine T cell responses appeared partly shared and partly individual.

The receptor was isolated from a woman under 30 in good health. The specimen sequenced was PBMCs. V gene TRBV6-2 or TRBV6-3 combines with J gene TRBJ2-3; D perhaps matches TRBD2 (5 bases). CDR3 in amino acids: CASSRTPDTQYF. CDR3 bases: TGTGCCAGCAGTCGGACTCCAGATACGCAGTATTTT.